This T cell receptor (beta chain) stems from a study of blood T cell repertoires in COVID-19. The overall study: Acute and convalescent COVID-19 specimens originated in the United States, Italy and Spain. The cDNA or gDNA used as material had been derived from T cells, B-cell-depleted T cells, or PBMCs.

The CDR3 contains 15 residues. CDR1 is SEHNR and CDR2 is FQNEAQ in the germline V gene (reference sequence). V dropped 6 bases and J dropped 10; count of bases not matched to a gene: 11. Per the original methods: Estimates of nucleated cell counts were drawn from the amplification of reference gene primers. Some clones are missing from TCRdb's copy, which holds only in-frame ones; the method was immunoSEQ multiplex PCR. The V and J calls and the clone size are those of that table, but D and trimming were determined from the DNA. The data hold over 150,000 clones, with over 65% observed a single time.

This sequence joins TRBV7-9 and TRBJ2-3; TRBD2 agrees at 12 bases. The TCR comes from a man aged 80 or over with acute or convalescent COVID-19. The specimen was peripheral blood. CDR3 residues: CASRSTSGGPLPQYF. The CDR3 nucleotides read TGTGCCAGCAGAAGTACTAGCGGGGGGCCTCTTCCGCAGTATTTT.